This T cell receptor beta chain appears in the sequencing data of a study of blood T cell repertoires in COVID-19. About the research overall: PBMCs, B-cell-depleted T cells, or T cells were the source of the cDNA or gDNA that made up the material.

Germline V lookup: CDR1 SGDLS, CDR2 YYNGEE. The CDR3 extends over 16 amino acids. The J segment lost 0 bases and the V segment lost 2 bases, leaving 2 bases of the junction unmatched. Per the original data handling: Reference gene primers were amplified, and this amplification served to estimate nucleated cell counts. Produced via immunoSEQ multiplex PCR; TCRdb's table is partial and in-frame only. V and J calls and clone size are copied from that table; D and trimming were computed from the DNA. The sample contains roughly 130,000 clones, approximately 88% of which appear only once. The source is a woman aged 30 to 39 who had recovered from COVID-19. The chain joins TRBV9 to TRBJ2-1, with 10 bases matching TRBD2. The sequencing sample was made of peripheral blood. This CDR3 reads CASSVSGRGSYNEQFF. The DNA of the CDR3 is TGTGCCAGCAGCGTGAGCGGGAGGGGCTCCTACAATGAGCAGTTCTTC.